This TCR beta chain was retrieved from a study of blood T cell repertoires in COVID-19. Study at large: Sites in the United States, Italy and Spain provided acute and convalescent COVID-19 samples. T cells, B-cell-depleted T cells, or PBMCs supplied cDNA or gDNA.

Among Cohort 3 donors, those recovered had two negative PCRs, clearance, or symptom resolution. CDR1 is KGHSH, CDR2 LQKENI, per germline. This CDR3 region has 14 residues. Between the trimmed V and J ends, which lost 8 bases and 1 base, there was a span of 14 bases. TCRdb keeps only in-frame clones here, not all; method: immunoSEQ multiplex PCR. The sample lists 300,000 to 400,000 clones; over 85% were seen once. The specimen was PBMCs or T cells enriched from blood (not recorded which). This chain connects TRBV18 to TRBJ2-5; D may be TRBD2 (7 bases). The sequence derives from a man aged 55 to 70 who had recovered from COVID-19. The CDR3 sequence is CASNGQRGQETQYF. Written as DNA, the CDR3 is TGTGCCAGCAACGGACAGCGGGGCCAAGAGACCCAGTACTTC.